The 28 T cell receptor beta chains given below trace back to one sample, sequenced in a study of CD8 T cells in Susac syndrome. Random hexamers were used to reverse transcribe 0.5 to 1 ug of RNA. TCRdb re-called the immunoSEQ multiplex PCR reads through MiXCR, storing one row per CDR3 protein. The sample includes a few hundred thousand distinct CDR3 sequences, approximately 94% of them seen just once. Sequenced sample: CD4+ T cells from PBMCs. These receptors originate from a human donor with Susac syndrome.

The chain recombines TRBV6-2 or TRBV6-3 with TRBJ1-1; no clear D gene. CDR3 length: 12 residues. V lost 6 bases and J lost 2, with 7 bases in between. Per the germline V gene, CDR1 is MNHEY and CDR2 is SVGEGT. CDR3 region: CASRRANTEAFF. The CDR3 DNA follows: TGTGCCAGCAGGAGGGCTAACACTGAAGCTTTCTTT.

V is TRBV30 and J is TRBJ2-1; 9 bases agree with TRBD2. The CDR3 runs 16 residues. Germline loops: CDR1 GTSNPN, CDR2 SVGIG (reference sequence). V lost 0 bases to trimming and J lost 4 bases; unmatched junction nucleotides: 7. CDR3 residues: CAWSVRSGGLYNEQFF. CDR3 DNA sequence: TGTGCCTGGAGTGTACGTAGCGGGGGACTATACAATGAGCAGTTCTTC.

The V call is TRBV2, the J call TRBJ2-3; D unresolved. V lost 0 bases to trimming and J lost 10 bases, with 20 bases between them. CDR1 SNHLY and CDR2 FYNNEI come from the germline V gene. The CDR3 is made up of 16 amino acids. This CDR3 is CASSEARALSAPPQYF. The DNA of the CDR3 is TGTGCCAGCAGTGAAGCGCGTGCACTGAGCGCCCCCCCGCAGTATTTT.

The chain links TRBV30 to TRBJ1-1; 7 bases are a match to TRBD1. V lost 3 bases and J lost 5; bases outside the gene matches: 9. Germline CDR1 GTSNPN, CDR2 SVGIG (reference sequence). This CDR3 is 14 amino acids long. The CDR3 region is CAWSAPTGKTEAFF. CDR3 DNA sequence: TGTGCCTGGAGCGCGCCGACAGGGAAAACTGAAGCTTTCTTT.

The chain joins TRBV5-4 to TRBJ2-3; D remains ambiguous. Germline V gives CDR1 SGHNT, CDR2 YYREEE (reference sequence). Trimming pared 0 bases from V and 4 bases from J, leaving 6 bases between. The CDR3 runs to 13 residues. The DNA of the CDR3 is TGTGCCAGCAGCTTGGAGGAAGCAGATACGCAGTATTTT. Encoded protein: CASSLEEADTQYF.

The rearrangement joins TRBV3-1 to TRBJ1-1, with D maybe TRBD1 (6 bases). The CDR3 runs to 15 residues. Trimming took off 4 bases at V and 2 bases at J, with 14 bases between the two ends. Germline CDR1 reads LGHDT; CDR2 reads YNNKEL (reference sequence). The CDR3 loop reads CASSLKWTVNTEAFF. For the CDR3, the DNA is TGTGCCAGCAGCCTCAAGTGGACAGTAAACACTGAAGCTTTCTTT.

The chain combines TRBV5-1 with TRBJ1-1; a weak D match, TRBD1 (5 bases). Germline values: CDR1 SGHRS, CDR2 YFSETQ. The CDR3 runs to 15 residues. Trimming shortened V by 0 bases and J by 1 base, and 10 bases separated the two germline ends. DNA for the CDR3: TGCGCCAGCAGCTTGGAACCAGGGAGGAACACTGAAGCTTTCTTT. This codes for CASSLEPGRNTEAFF.

The J gene is TRBJ1-3, the V gene TRBV20-1; D gene uncertain. CDR1 and CDR2 (germline): DFQATT, SNEGSKA (reference sequence). The CDR3 spans 15 residues. V lost 3 bases and J lost 0, with 12 bases in between. Here the CDR3 DNA reads TGCAGTGCTAGTCAGCCAGCCTCCTCTGGAAACACCATATATTTT. Its translation: CSASQPASSGNTIYF.

CDR3 in amino acids: CASSLDPSPLHF. The DNA of the CDR3 is TGTGCCAGCAGCTTAGATCCTTCACCCCTCCACTTT. This sequence joins TRBV7-8 and TRBJ1-6, with D unclear. Germline CDR1 SGHVS, CDR2 FQNEAQ. This CDR3 contains 12 residues. Trimming left V 1 base short and J 9 bases short, with 4 bases between.

The chain uses TRBV30 and TRBJ2-7; D perhaps matches TRBD2 (6 bases). The germline gives CDR1 GTSNPN, CDR2 SVGIG (reference sequence). CDR3 length: 11 amino acids. V was shortened by 7 bases and J by 2 bases, with 9 bases between the two germline ends. CDR3 amino acids: CAFGSPYEQYF. The CDR3 DNA follows: TGTGCCTTCGGGAGCCCCTACGAGCAGTACTTC.

This chain uses TRBV5-4 with TRBJ2-5; 8 bases are a match to TRBD1. Germline trimming cut 3 bases from V and 2 bases from J; bases unmatched to any gene: 6. Germline V gives CDR1 SGHNT, CDR2 YYREEE (reference sequence). The CDR3 is 15 amino acids. This chain's CDR3 is CASSSGQVVQETQYF. The CDR3 DNA follows: TGTGCCAGCAGCTCGGGACAGGTCGTACAAGAGACCCAGTACTTC.

The gene calls are TRBV4-2 and TRBJ2-3, with D unresolved. Trimming took off 0 bases at V and 0 bases at J, with 13 bases between the two ends. The CDR3 is 17 residues long. CDR1 LGHNA and CDR2 YNFKEQ come from the germline V gene. The CDR3 coding sequence is TGTGCCAGCAGCCAAGATCCGTCCGGAAGAAGCACAGATACGCAGTATTTT. Translation: CASSQDPSGRSTDTQYF.

The chain joins TRBV20-1 to TRBJ2-5; D may match TRBD1 or TRBD2 (6 bases each). The germline V gene has CDR1 DFQATT and CDR2 SNEGSKA (reference sequence). V gave up 6 bases and J gave up 4 bases, with 15 bases separating them. CDR3 length: 13 residues. The CDR3 sequence: CSAHGGSTETQYF. The CDR3 DNA reads as TGCAGTGCCCACGGGGGCTCCACAGAGACCCAGTACTTC.

CDR3 DNA: TGTGCCAGCAGTGAAATCGGGTGGCAGGGAAGCAATCAGCCCCAGCATTTT. As protein: CASSEIGWQGSNQPQHF. The chain combines TRBV6-1 with TRBJ1-5; tentatively, D is TRBD1 (5 bases). The CDR3 spans 17 residues. V was shortened by 2 bases and J by 1 base, with 15 bases between the two germline ends. The germline gives CDR1 MNHNS, CDR2 SASEGT.

The chain combines TRBV30 with TRBJ2-3; 8 bases fit TRBD1. This CDR3 comprises 15 residues. Germline CDR1 GTSNPN, CDR2 SVGIG (reference sequence). V lost 0 bases, J lost 3 bases, and 5 bases stayed unmatched. CDR3 coding DNA: TGTGCCTGGAGTGTGATCGACAGGGGAACAGATACGCAGTATTTT. This encodes CAWSVIDRGTDTQYF.

The CDR3 loop reads CASSQPRTGEAQHF. CDR3 sequence (DNA): TGCGCCAGCAGCCAACCGAGGACAGGGGAGGCCCAGCATTTT. The chain links TRBV4-1 to TRBJ1-5; 9 nucleotides match TRBD1. Germline loops: CDR1 MGHRA, CDR2 YSYEKL. V trimming: 2 bases; J trimming: 11 bases; junction bases outside the gene matches: 7. The CDR3 runs 14 residues.

This clonotype was seen just once. The chain links TRBV3-1 to TRBJ1-1; a possible D gene is TRBD1 (5 bases). The germline gives CDR1 LGHDT, CDR2 YNNKEL (reference sequence). V lost 4 bases and J lost 6, with 12 bases in between. The CDR3 spans 13 residues. CDR3 region: CASSRPTGSEAFF. Here the CDR3 DNA reads TGTGCCAGCAGCCGTCCCACAGGCTCTGAAGCTTTCTTT.

The V call is TRBV10-3, the J call TRBJ1-5, with 8 bases fitting TRBD1. This CDR3 is built from 19 residues. V shed 5 bases and J 2 bases; nucleotides not matched to a gene: 17. The germline V gene encodes CDR1 ENHRY and CDR2 SYGVKD. DNA of the CDR3: TGTGCCATCAGTCCCGAAACCGTGACAGGGACAGGCGGCAATCAGCCCCAGCATTTT. Translation gives CAISPETVTGTGGNQPQHF.

The gene calls are TRBV30 and TRBJ1-6; D is ambiguous. From germline, CDR1 is GTSNPN and CDR2 SVGIG (reference sequence). V was clipped by 0 bases and J by 5 bases, with 14 bases between them. CDR3 length equals 16 residues. The CDR3 loop reads CAWSVRAASNNSPLHF. DNA for the CDR3: TGTGCCTGGAGTGTAAGGGCAGCCAGCAATAATTCACCCCTCCACTTT.

This clonotype was recorded once. The CDR3 here is CATSRGGGTLYEQYF. The CDR3 nucleotides read TGTGCCACCAGCAGGGGCGGGGGGACACTTTACGAGCAGTACTTC. This sequence joins TRBV15 and TRBJ2-7; TRBD2 agrees at 8 bases. Germline V gives CDR1 LNHNV, CDR2 YYDKDF (reference sequence). The CDR3 length is 15 residues. The trim removed 3 bases at V and 4 bases at J, leaving 8 bases unmatched.

There are a few counts of this clonotype. The chain combines TRBV20-1 with TRBJ1-4; 7 bases match TRBD1. V shed 6 bases, J shed 6 bases, and the junction held 7 bases outside the gene matches. This CDR3 has 13 amino acids. The V gene's germline CDR1 is DFQATT and CDR2 SNEGSKA (reference sequence). The CDR3 spells CSAPGTGDEKLFF. The CDR3 DNA follows: TGCAGTGCCCCCGGCACAGGGGATGAAAAACTGTTTTTT.

V usage is TRBV18 and J usage is TRBJ1-1, with D hard to call. CDR3 length equals 14 residues. Germline V CDR1 and CDR2: KGHSH, LQKENI. Trimming took 3 bases from V and 0 from J, leaving 8 bases between them. CDR3 residues: CASSPTEMNTEAFF. The CDR3, as DNA: TGTGCCAGCTCACCTACAGAGATGAACACTGAAGCTTTCTTT.

The chain is built from TRBV5-1 and TRBJ1-4; no reliable D call. Trimming took off 6 bases at V and 3 bases at J, with 12 bases between the two ends. The CDR3 consists of 14 residues. Germline V gives CDR1 SGHRS, CDR2 YFSETQ. CDR3 in DNA: TGCGCCAGCAAAGAGGCAGGATCTAATGAAAAACTGTTTTTT. Protein product: CASKEAGSNEKLFF.

The J gene is TRBJ1-5, the V gene TRBV13, with TRBD1 matching 7 bases. J lost 0 bases, V lost 4 bases, and 15 bases had no gene match. The CDR3 is 19 residues long. Germline CDR1 PRHDT, CDR2 FYEKMQ (reference sequence). In nucleotides, the CDR3 is TGTGCCAGCAGCTATAGGGGACAGCCCAACTTTAATAGCAATCAGCCCCAGCATTTT. Encoded protein: CASSYRGQPNFNSNQPQHF.

This chain joins TRBV20-1 and TRBJ1-5; a possible D gene is TRBD1 (6 bases). The CDR3 is 15 residues long. The germline V gene encodes CDR1 DFQATT and CDR2 SNEGSKA (reference sequence). With 0 bases removed from V and 9 bases from J, the gap between germline ends came to 18 bases. In DNA, the CDR3 is TGCAGTGCTAGAGAGGGTGACAGGTTAGCTCGGCCCCAGCATTTT. This sequence encodes CSAREGDRLARPQHF.

The chain uses TRBV5-5 and TRBJ1-5, with a possible D match to TRBD1 (5 bases). CDR3 length: 15 residues. CDR1 and CDR2 from the germline V gene are SGHKS and YYEKEE (reference sequence). V was clipped by 4 bases and J by 1 base, with 12 bases between them. This chain's CDR3 is CASSIGGFSNQPQHF. The DNA for the CDR3 is TGTGCCAGCAGCATTGGGGGATTCAGCAATCAGCCCCAGCATTTT. Full variable domain (rest looked up from reference TRBV5-5 and TRBJ1-5): DAGVTQSPTHLIKTRGQQVTLRCSPISGHKSVSWYQQVLGQGPQFIFQYYEKEERGRGNFPDRFSARQFPNYSSELNVNALLLGDSALYLCASSIGGFSNQPQHFGDGTRLSIL.

The chain carries TRBV30 and TRBJ2-5, with D perhaps given as TRBD1 or TRBD2 (5 bases each). The CDR3 contains 14 residues. Germline V gene lookup returns CDR1 GTSNPN and CDR2 SVGIG (reference sequence). V was clipped by 0 bases and J by 2 bases, with 10 bases between them. This CDR3 is CAWSVGRMQETQYF. CDR3 nucleotides: TGTGCCTGGAGTGTGGGACGGATGCAAGAGACCCAGTACTTC.

The sample holds one count of this clonotype. The gene calls are TRBV20-1 and TRBJ1-2, with 7 bases lining up with TRBD1. In germline, CDR1 is DFQATT, CDR2 SNEGSKA (reference sequence). The CDR3 covers 11 residues. After removal of 6 bases from V and 8 bases from J, the junction contained 6 bases not matched to a gene. CDR3: CSATGVGGYTF. As DNA, the CDR3 is TGCAGTGCCACAGGGGTAGGCGGCTACACCTTC.